A selection of T cell receptor beta chains follows, all from one sample in a study of blood T cell repertoires in COVID-19. This table comes from immunoSEQ multiplex PCR, and its TCRdb copy is limited to in-frame clones, with some not included. In the table there are 200,000 to 250,000 clones, 60% to 85% of which are singletons. Sequenced input: peripheral blood. These receptors were collected from a woman in her 70s with acute or convalescent COVID-19. Each CDR3 is given with its conserved first and last residue. The D gene is left open where the match is weak. Only some rows state a clone size, as once, few, many or a class for expanded clones.

V	J	size	D	CDR3	DNA
TRBV24-1	TRBJ2-3	NA	NA	CATSDRGSSDTQYF	TGTGCCACCAGTGATAGGGGTAGCTCAGATACGCAGTATTTT
TRBV30	TRBJ2-7	NA	NA	CAWSGDSGYEQYF	TGTGCCTGGAGTGGGGATAGCGGATACGAGCAGTACTTC
TRBV7-2	TRBJ2-1	NA	TRBD2	CASSLQHAGGNNEQFF	TGTGCCAGCAGCTTACAACATGCGGGAGGAAACAATGAGCAGTTCTTC
TRBV5-6	TRBJ1-1	NA	NA	CASSLRGAEAFF	TGTGCCAGCAGCTTGCGGGGGGCTGAAGCTTTCTTT
TRBV6-1	TRBJ1-5	once	NA	CASSEDDRRYLNQPQHF	TGTGCCAGCAGTGAAGATGACAGGAGATATCTCAATCAGCCCCAGCATTTT
TRBV28	TRBJ1-5	NA	NA	CASSFPGSGNQPQHF	TGTGCCAGCAGTTTCCCGGGGTCAGGCAATCAGCCCCAGCATTTT
TRBV28	TRBJ1-5	few	NA	CASSFSNQPQHF	TGTGCCAGCAGTTTTTCAAATCAGCCCCAGCATTTT
TRBV11-2	TRBJ2-7	few	NA	CASSSRDIHYEQYF	TGTGCCAGCAGCTCCCGGGACATCCACTACGAGCAGTACTTC
TRBV5-1	TRBJ2-7	few	TRBD2	CASSFPGLSYEQYF	TGCGCCAGCAGCTTTCCGGGACTATCTTACGAGCAGTACTTC
TRBV5-1	TRBJ2-7	NA	NA	CASSPRTTTYEQYF	TGCGCCAGCAGCCCCCGGACAACTACCTACGAGCAGTACTTC
TRBV3-1/TRBV3-2	TRBJ1-5	NA	NA	CASSQRLSEPQHF	TGTGCCAGCAGCCAGAGGCTCTCTGAGCCCCAGCATTTT
TRBV16	TRBJ2-5	NA	TRBD1	CASSQLATGMGQETQYF	TGTGCCAGCAGCCAATTAGCGACAGGGATGGGCCAAGAGACCCAGTACTTC
TRBV6-1	TRBJ2-1	NA	TRBD2	CASSEVLAGGTNNEQFF	TGTGCCAGCAGTGAAGTCCTAGCGGGAGGGACGAACAATGAGCAGTTCTTC
TRBV7-2	TRBJ1-5	NA	NA	CASSLGGGSSQPQHF	TGTGCCAGCAGCTTAGGGGGGGGCAGTAGTCAGCCCCAGCATTTT
TRBV5-1	TRBJ1-2	NA	NA	CASSPSDSLSLYGYTF	TGCGCCAGCAGCCCTTCGGACAGCCTTTCCCTCTATGGCTACACCTTC
TRBV10-3	TRBJ2-5	NA	TRBD2	CAISQTSGAEETQYF	TGTGCCATCAGTCAGACTAGCGGAGCCGAAGAGACCCAGTACTTC
TRBV5-1	TRBJ2-1	once	NA	CASSLEETYNEQFF	TGCGCCAGCAGCTTAGAGGAGACCTACAATGAGCAGTTCTTC
TRBV18	TRBJ1-1	once	TRBD1	CASSPPKPGQGGATEAFF	TGTGCCAGCTCACCACCGAAACCGGGACAGGGGGGCGCCACTGAAGCTTTCTTT
TRBV5-6	TRBJ2-7	NA	NA	CASSLVSAYEQYF	TGTGCCAGCAGCTTGGTATCGGCCTACGAGCAGTACTTC
TRBV30	TRBJ2-6	once	NA	CALSQTGANVLTF	TGTGCCTTAAGTCAGACTGGGGCCAACGTCCTGACTTTC
TRBV11-3	TRBJ1-3	NA	TRBD1	CASSPGQGTGNTIYF	TGTGCCAGCAGCCCGGGACAGGGAACGGGAAACACCATATATTTT
TRBV29-1	TRBJ2-7	once	TRBD2	CSVEKTSGTRYEQYF	TGCAGCGTTGAAAAGACTAGCGGGACCCGCTACGAGCAGTACTTC